This TCR beta chain was observed in a study of cytomegalovirus exposure and HLA in healthy donors. Across the whole study: Among the 300 to 400 donors who were genotyped, roughly 76% fell in the genetic ancestry cluster that is associated with self-reported Caucasian donors.

Primers for the PCR totalled 60 Vbeta and 13 Jbeta. Clones were sequenced by immunoSEQ multiplex PCR, and TCRdb holds only the in-frame ones, with some missing. The sample includes about 130,000 clones, about 73% of them seen just once. Germline CDR1 MDHEN, CDR2 SYDVKM. CDR3 size: 12 residues. Concerning this clone: At one end, the junction sequence differs from germline, possibly due to a read error.

The J gene is TRBJ2-7, the V gene TRBV28; possibly TRBD1 for D (6 bases). The TCR sequence derives from an older woman in good health and CMV-seropositive. Material for sequencing was PBMCs. The CDR3 loop is CASKAPATGVHF. DNA for the CDR3: TGTGCCAGCAAGGCCCCGGCGACAGGTGTCCACTTC.